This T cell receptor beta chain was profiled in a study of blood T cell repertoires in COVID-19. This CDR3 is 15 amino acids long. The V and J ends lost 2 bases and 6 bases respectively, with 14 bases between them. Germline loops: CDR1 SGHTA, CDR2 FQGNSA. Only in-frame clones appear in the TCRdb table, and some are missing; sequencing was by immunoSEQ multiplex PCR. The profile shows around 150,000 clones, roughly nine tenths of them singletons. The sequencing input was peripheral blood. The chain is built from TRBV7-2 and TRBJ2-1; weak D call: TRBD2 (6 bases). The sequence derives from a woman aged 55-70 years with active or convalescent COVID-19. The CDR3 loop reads CASSLMGGRFNEQFF. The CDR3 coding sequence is TGTGCCAGCAGCTTAATGGGGGGTCGGTTCAATGAGCAGTTCTTC. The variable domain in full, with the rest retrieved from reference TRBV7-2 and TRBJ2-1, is GAGVSQSPSNKVTEKGKDVELRCDPISGHTALYWYRQSLGQGLEFLIYFQGNSAPDKSGLPSDRFSAERTGGSVSTLTIQRTQQEDSAVYLCASSLMGGRFNEQFFGPGTRLTVL.